Sequencing of this TCR beta chain was carried out in a study of blood T cell repertoires in COVID-19. Study summary: The samples span acute and convalescent COVID-19 from the United States, Italy and Spain.

The data were produced by immunoSEQ multiplex PCR, yet TCRdb's version contains in-frame clones alone and is incomplete. The repertoire holds about 300,000 clones, with approximately 83% as singletons. The CDR3 length is 16 residues. V shed 6 bases, J shed 2 bases, and the junction held 7 bases outside the gene matches. CDR1 SEHNR and CDR2 FQNEAQ come from the germline V gene (reference sequence). The receptor was isolated from a human donor in a cohort sampled during active COVID-19. This chain uses TRBV7-9 with TRBJ2-5; TRBD2 matches at 12 bases. Sequenced material: peripheral blood. CDR3 sequence: CASRALAGGPQETQYF. The CDR3 DNA follows: TGTGCCAGCAGGGCCCTAGCGGGAGGGCCTCAAGAGACCCAGTACTTC.